This T cell receptor (beta chain) came from a study of cytomegalovirus exposure and HLA in healthy donors. Study observations and caveats: The dataset shows that most TCR sequences were rare, while some public TCRs occurred in many donors.

Note on this clone: What it recognizes is unknown.

The PCR used 60 Vbeta and 13 Jbeta primers. Clones were sequenced by immunoSEQ multiplex PCR, and TCRdb holds only the in-frame ones, with some missing. In the table there are under 200,000 clones, less than 80% of which are singletons. V dropped 5 bases and J dropped 6; count of bases not matched to a gene: 9. From germline, CDR1 is LGHNA and CDR2 YNFKEQ. This CDR3 is 14 amino acids long. Sequencing was carried out using PBMCs. The chain links TRBV4-2 to TRBJ2-7, with 8 bases lining up with TRBD2. The clonotype comes from a middle-aged man in good health and CMV-seronegative. CDR3 DNA: TGTGCCAGCAGCTTATGGGGAAGCGGGAGCGAGCAGTACTTC. Protein product: CASSLWGSGSEQYF.